These 5 T cell receptor beta chains came from one sample sequenced in a study of cytomegalovirus exposure and HLA in healthy donors. Primers for the PCR totalled 60 Vbeta and 13 Jbeta. Profiled with immunoSEQ multiplex PCR; TCRdb holds only in-frame clones, not every one. The profile shows some 170,000 clones, roughly 87% of them singletons. Sequenced sample: PBMCs. The receptors were gathered from a girl aged 5-17 years in good health and CMV-seropositive.

This chain joins TRBV2 and TRBJ1-4; tentative D call: TRBD1 (5 bases). V lost 4 bases and J lost 5, with 11 bases in between. This CDR3 is built from 14 residues. Germline lookup yields CDR1 SNHLY and CDR2 FYNNEI. The DNA for the CDR3 is TGTGCCAGCAGTGGGACAATGGAAAATGAAAAACTGTTTTTT. It yields the protein CASSGTMENEKLFF. The whole variable domain, remainder taken from reference TRBV2 and TRBJ1-4, is EPEVTQTPSHQVTQMGQEVILRCVPISNHLYFYWYRQILGQKVEFLVSFYNNEISEKSEIFDDQFSVERPDGSNFTLKIRSTKLEDSAMYFCASSGTMENEKLFFGSGTQLSVL.

The chain couples TRBV28 to TRBJ1-2, with 8 bases aligning to TRBD1. V was clipped by 6 bases and J by 8 bases; unmatched bases: 5. Germline V gene sequence: CDR1 MDHEN, CDR2 SYDVKM. CDR3 size: 12 residues. This CDR3 reads CASSPGTGGYTF. CDR3 nucleotides: TGTGCCAGCAGCCCCGGGACAGGAGGCTACACCTTC.

This sequence joins TRBV5-6 and TRBJ2-5; 8 bases map to TRBD2. Germline lookup yields CDR1 SGHDT and CDR2 YYEEEE. The CDR3 is made up of 14 amino acids. Trimming cost V 4 bases and J 5 bases; bases outside gene matches: 7. The CDR3 spells CASSQKPGGETQYF. CDR3 in DNA: TGTGCCAGCAGCCAAAAACCGGGGGGGGAGACCCAGTACTTC.

The chain employs TRBV7-2 and TRBJ2-7; TRBD2 matches 10 bases. CDR3 length: 16 amino acids. V lost 5 bases to trimming and J lost 5 bases; unmatched junction nucleotides: 12. Per germline, CDR1 SGHTA and CDR2 FQGNSA. The CDR3 protein is CASSPPGLAAPDEQYF. The CDR3 region has the DNA TGTGCCAGCAGCCCACCCGGACTAGCGGCTCCGGACGAGCAGTACTTC.

There are a few counts of this clone. The chain recombines TRBV7-3 with TRBJ2-1; 12 bases fit TRBD2. J was trimmed by 4 bases and V by 2 bases; bases with no gene match: 0. This CDR3 comprises 15 residues. Germline V gene sequence: CDR1 SGHTA, CDR2 FQGTGA. CDR3 sequence reads: CASSLLAGGYNEQFF. The CDR3 coding sequence is TGTGCCAGCAGCTTACTAGCGGGAGGGTACAATGAGCAGTTCTTC. The full variable domain, in which reference TRBV7-3 and TRBJ2-1 provide the parts outside the CDR3, is GAGVSQTPSNKVTEKGKYVELRCDPISGHTALYWYRQSLGQGPEFLIYFQGTGAADDSGLPNDRFFAVRPEGSVSTLKIQRTERGDSAVYLCASSLLAGGYNEQFFGPGTRLTVL.